This entry is about one T cell receptor beta chain. Its antigen is undetermined. The length of the CDR3 is 16 residues. J was trimmed by 6 bases and V by 4 bases; bases with no gene match: 11. CDR1 is SGDLS, CDR2 YYNGEE, per germline. Combining a sample-barcoded 5' primer with a J-beta primer mix, a second PCR ran for 7 to 11 cycles. The template-switch adaptor was a 5' adaptor with 12 random nucleotides. It tagged each cDNA molecule. TCRdb re-derived calls from the 5' RACE reads in MiXCR, one entry per CDR3 protein. Of around 800,000 distinct CDR3 sequences in the sample, about 42% are singletons; the top ten hold around 21%. The data derive from a study of blood T cells in healthy people across ages. Whole-study results and caveats: Fewer expanded clones and more diversity marked long-lived versus aged donors. Diversity estimates drawn from one million T cells were deemed underestimates.

Each donor had ten milliliters of peripheral blood drawn. Sample: blood. The chain has TRBV9 and TRBJ2-1; 9 positions agree with TRBD2. The origin of this receptor is a man aged 55 to 70 in good health. The CDR3 protein is CASSTPGLATSNEQFF. CDR3 coding DNA: TGTGCCAGCAGCACACCGGGACTAGCCACGTCCAATGAGCAGTTCTTC.